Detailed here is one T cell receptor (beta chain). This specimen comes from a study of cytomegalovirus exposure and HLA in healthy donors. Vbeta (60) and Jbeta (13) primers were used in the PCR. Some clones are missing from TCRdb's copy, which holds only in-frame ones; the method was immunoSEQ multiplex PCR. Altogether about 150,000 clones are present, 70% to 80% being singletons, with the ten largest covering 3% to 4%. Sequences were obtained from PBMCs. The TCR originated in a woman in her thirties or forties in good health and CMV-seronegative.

For the CDR3, the DNA is TGTGCCAGCAGCTTAGCGGCTAGCGGGGGGGTCGGCGGGGAGCTGTTTTTT. This sequence encodes CASSLAASGGVGGELFF. This chain uses TRBV7-6 with TRBJ2-2; 12 bases map to TRBD2. The CDR3 extends over 17 amino acids. V trimming: 0 bases; J trimming: 7 bases; junction bases outside the gene matches: 6. CDR1 and CDR2 (germline): SGHVS, FNYEAQ.